These T cell receptor beta chains were read from a single sample in a study of cytotoxic CD8 clonotypes in ibrutinib-treated CLL. Profiled with immunoSEQ multiplex PCR; TCRdb holds only in-frame clones, not every one. This table holds roughly 100,000 clones, approximately 78% found once. Sample: PBMCs, taken after 12 months of ibrutinib treatment. These receptors were collected from a human donor with chronic lymphocytic leukemia. Each CDR3 is given with its conserved first and last residue. A D gene is named only where the DNA matches it firmly. Expanded clones get a size class; other rows say once, few or many, or leave the size out.

v_call	d_call	j_call	clone_size	cdr3_nt	cdr3_aa
TRBV6-6	NA	TRBJ1-3	NA	TGTGCCACCCAGGACAGCGGAAACACCATATATTTT	CATQDSGNTIYF
TRBV27	NA	TRBJ1-5	NA	TGTGCCAGCAGTTTATCGGGTAGCAATCAGCCCCAGCATTTT	CASSLSGSNQPQHF
TRBV28	NA	TRBJ2-7	NA	TGTGCCAGCAGTTTGCCTATGAGATCCACGATCTACGAGCAGTACTTC	CASSLPMRSTIYEQYF
TRBV19	TRBD2	TRBJ2-1	NA	TGTGCCAGCGCCCTAAGGTCTGGCGGGGGGGCGGGCAATGAGCAGTTCTTC	CASALRSGGGAGNEQFF
TRBV19	TRBD1	TRBJ1-2	NA	TGTGCCAGTAGTTCATTACCGGGACAGGGGGCAATTAACTATGGCTACACCTTC	CASSSLPGQGAINYGYTF
TRBV30	NA	TRBJ2-5	NA	TGTGCCTGGAACGCGGGTCGGCTCCAAGAGACCCAGTACTTC	CAWNAGRLQETQYF
TRBV7-9	TRBD1	TRBJ1-5	NA	TGTGCCAGCAGCCCAGGGACAGGGGATCAGCCCCAGCATTTT	CASSPGTGDQPQHF
TRBV14	NA	TRBJ2-5	NA	TGTGCCAGCAGCCAATACCAAGAGACCCAGTACTTC	CASSQYQETQYF
TRBV27	NA	TRBJ1-5	once	TGTGCCAGCAGTTTATCAAGTAATATGAATCAGCCCCAGCATTTT	CASSLSSNMNQPQHF
TRBV4-1	NA	TRBJ2-1	NA	TGCGCCAGCAGCCAAGTGCAGGCCGGCCCCGAGCAGTTCTTC	CASSQVQAGPEQFF
TRBV7-9	NA	TRBJ2-3	NA	TGTGCCAGCAGCTTAGATACCCAGGGATCAGATACGCAGTATTTT	CASSLDTQGSDTQYF
TRBV2	NA	TRBJ2-2	once	TGTGCCAGCAGGAGGACAGATAACACCGGGGAGCTGTTTTTT	CASRRTDNTGELFF
TRBV28	NA	TRBJ1-5	once	TGTGCCAGCAGTTTGTCTACTCTCAATCAGCCCCAGCATTTT	CASSLSTLNQPQHF
TRBV7-9	TRBD2	TRBJ2-1	NA	TGTGCCAGCAGCTTGGGGCTAGCGGGGCCCTATGAGCAGTTCTTC	CASSLGLAGPYEQFF
TRBV2	TRBD1	TRBJ1-5	NA	TGTGCCAGCAGTGAAGCGGCAGGGGGAAATCAGCCCCAGCATTTT	CASSEAAGGNQPQHF
TRBV6-1	NA	TRBJ1-1	few	TGTGCCAGCAGTACGGGGACATTCATGAACACTGAAGCTTTCTTT	CASSTGTFMNTEAFF
TRBV12-2	NA	TRBJ1-4	NA	TGTGCAAGTCGCTCAGAGGGTTCACAGGGACGAGAAAAACTGTTTTTT	CASRSEGSQGREKLFF
TRBV9	NA	TRBJ1-1	NA	TGTGCCAGCAGCGTAGGAACAAACACTGAAGCTTTCTTT	CASSVGTNTEAFF
TRBV1	NA	TRBJ2-7	NA	TGCACCAGCAGCCAAGACTTGAGGGGGCGTCACGGGGAGCAGTACTTC	CTSSQDLRGRHGEQYF
TRBV7-8	NA	TRBJ1-5	NA	TGTGCCAGCAGCTCCCTGGGGGAGGGTCAGCCCCAGCATTTT	CASSSLGEGQPQHF
TRBV6-6	NA	TRBJ2-5	NA	TGTGCCAGCAGTTCTCCTAGGGGCCGAGAGACCCAGTACTTC	CASSSPRGRETQYF
TRBV7-2	NA	TRBJ2-3	NA	TGTGCCAGCAGCTTAGTCGTCATGGGTACAGATACGCAGTATTTT	CASSLVVMGTDTQYF
TRBV5-1	NA	TRBJ2-7	NA	TGCGCCAGCAGCTTGTTAGGGGAGCAGTACTTC	CASSLLGEQYF
TRBV10-1	TRBD2	TRBJ2-1	NA	TGCGCCAGCAGTGAGTTGGAGCGGGGGGGCCTTTTATACGCGCTCCATGAGCAGTTCTTC	CASSELERGGLLYALHEQFF
TRBV6-5	NA	TRBJ2-5	NA	TGTGCCAGCAGTTACTCGAAGTGGACAGCCCAGACCCAGTACTTC	CASSYSKWTAQTQYF
TRBV5-5	TRBD1	TRBJ2-5	NA	TGTGCCAGCAGCATAGGACAGGGCGCGGAGACCCAGTACTTC	CASSIGQGAETQYF
TRBV7-6	TRBD2	TRBJ2-2	NA	TGTGCCAGCAGGCAGACTAGCGGACCCACCGGGGAGCTGTTTTTT	CASRQTSGPTGELFF
TRBV6-4	NA	TRBJ2-1	NA	TGTGCCAGCAGTGACTCGCCGGACTACAATGAGCAGTTCTTC	CASSDSPDYNEQFF
TRBV7-2	NA	TRBJ2-5	once	TGTGCCAGCAGCGGGGGTGGCGGGGAGACCCAGTACTTC	CASSGGGGETQYF
TRBV30	NA	TRBJ2-2	NA	TGTGCCTGGAGTGTACTCCGGGGCACCGGGGAGCTGTTTTTT	CAWSVLRGTGELFF
TRBV27	NA	TRBJ2-5	few	TGTGCCAGAACAACTGGGCAAGAGACCCAGTACTTC	CARTTGQETQYF
TRBV19	NA	TRBJ2-3	once	TGTGCCAGTAGTATTGATGCGGGCCCAGGCACAGATACGCAGTATTTT	CASSIDAGPGTDTQYF
TRBV7-3	NA	TRBJ2-6	NA	TGTGCCAGCAGCTTAATGGGGTCTGGGGCCAACGTCCTGACTTTC	CASSLMGSGANVLTF
TRBV6-1	NA	TRBJ2-7	NA	TGTGCCAGCAGTGAAAGGCCCTACTACGAGCAGTACTTC	CASSERPYYEQYF
TRBV5-1	TRBD2	TRBJ2-1	NA	TGCGCCAGCATGGAGATGTCTAGCGGGTACAATGAGCAGTTCTTC	CASMEMSSGYNEQFF
TRBV7-3	TRBD1	TRBJ2-7	NA	TGTGCCAGCAGCGTAAACATAGGACAGGGTTACGAGCAGTACTTC	CASSVNIGQGYEQYF
TRBV12-5	NA	TRBJ2-7	NA	TGTGCTAGTGGTTTGGGACCCCGCGAGCAGTACTTC	CASGLGPREQYF
TRBV18	TRBD2	TRBJ2-3	NA	TGTGCCAGCTCGGCGACTAGCGGGGTGGGAGATACGCAGTATTTT	CASSATSGVGDTQYF
TRBV19	NA	TRBJ1-4	NA	TGTGCCAGTAGTCCTCGGGGAGGGGAAGGGGAAAAACTGTTTTTT	CASSPRGGEGEKLFF
TRBV29-1	TRBD2	TRBJ2-7	NA	TGCAGCTTCCGACTAGCGGGGGGATACGAGCAGTACTTC	CSFRLAGGYEQYF
TRBV7-2	TRBD1	TRBJ2-7	once	TGTGCCAGCATAGACAGGGGAAAAGGGAACGAGCAGTACTTC	CASIDRGKGNEQYF
TRBV2	NA	TRBJ1-2	NA	TGTGCCAGCAGTGCGGCAGACTATGGCTACACCTTC	CASSAADYGYTF
TRBV11-2	NA	TRBJ2-3	once	TGTGCCAGCAGCATTACAGGGCTTGGCACAGATACGCAGTATTTT	CASSITGLGTDTQYF
TRBV10-3	TRBD2	TRBJ2-3	few	TGTGCCATAAAGAGCGGGGACACAGATACGCAGTATTTT	CAIKSGDTDTQYF
TRBV2	TRBD1	TRBJ1-6	NA	TGTGCCAGCAGACGACAGGGTTCCTATAATTCACCCCTCCACTTT	CASRRQGSYNSPLHF
TRBV6-6	NA	TRBJ2-1	NA	TGTGCCAGCAGGGACGTTGGGCTGCTCAATGAGCAGTTCTTC	CASRDVGLLNEQFF
TRBV4-2	NA	TRBJ2-7	NA	TGTGCCAGCAGCCAAGTAGTTGGCTCCCAAGGGGGCGAGCAGTACTTC	CASSQVVGSQGGEQYF
TRBV5-4	TRBD2	TRBJ2-7	NA	TGTGCCAGCAGCTTGGCCTCGCTAGCGGGGGGACCGCGGCGGGAGCAGTACTTC	CASSLASLAGGPRREQYF